The rows below give T cell receptor beta chains drawn from one sample of a study of CD4 T cells in relation to SARS-CoV-2 and coronaviruses. Clones were read by immunoSEQ multiplex PCR, and TCRdb kept only the in-frame ones, dropping some. The data show around 32,000 clones, about 80% seen once. For these TCRs, the target antigens are not known. Sequenced: CD4+ T cells from PBMCs, cultured in vitro. These receptors were taken from a human donor in good health. Each CDR3 is given with its conserved first and last residue. D genes are given only for firm matches. The size of a clone is reported for some rows only, either as once, few or many, or as a class for expanded clones.

cdr3_aa cdr3_nt cdr3_length j_call clone_size d_call v_call
CASSLGLGFTDTQYF TGCGCCAGCAGCTTGGGTCTGGGGTTCACAGATACGCAGTATTTT 15 TRBJ2-3 . . TRBV5-1
CASSPFGTGETQYF TGTGCCAGCAGTCCCTTTGGGACAGGTGAGACCCAGTACTTC 14 TRBJ2-5 . TRBD1 TRBV6-2/TRBV6-3
CASSQALGPLYEQYF TGTGCCAGCAGCCAGGCCCTTGGCCCCCTCTACGAGCAGTACTTC 15 TRBJ2-7 . . TRBV7-2
CASSSRDSGYTF TGTGCCAGCAGTAGCAGGGACTCTGGCTACACCTTC 12 TRBJ1-2 . . TRBV3-1/TRBV3-2
CASSTTRTGRMTYEQYF TGTGCCAGCAGTACCACCCGGACAGGGCGGATGACCTACGAGCAGTACTTC 17 TRBJ2-7 . TRBD1 TRBV6-2/TRBV6-3
CAAGPAGKYEQYF TGTGCCGCCGGGCCAGCGGGGAAGTACGAGCAGTACTTC 13 TRBJ2-7 . TRBD2 TRBV25-1
CASSPAGTATEAFF TGTGCCAGCTCACCCGCCGGGACAGCCACTGAAGCTTTCTTT 14 TRBJ1-1 . TRBD1 TRBV18
CASTSGNYGYTF TGTGCCAGCACATCCGGGAACTATGGCTACACCTTC 12 TRBJ1-2 once . TRBV28
CASSRDRGREKLFF TGCGCCAGCAGCAGGGACAGGGGGCGCGAAAAACTGTTTTTT 14 TRBJ1-4 . TRBD1 TRBV5-1
CASSPHAGADEQYF TGTGCCAGCTCACCTCACGCAGGGGCCGACGAGCAGTACTTC 14 TRBJ2-7 . . TRBV18
CASVTRAVYNEQFF TGTGCCAGTGTGACTAGGGCCGTCTACAATGAGCAGTTCTTC 14 TRBJ2-1 . . TRBV19
CASSLGARVDEQYF TGTGCCAGCAGCTTAGGGGCTAGGGTCGACGAGCAGTACTTC 14 TRBJ2-7 . . TRBV13
CASSAGEGLDYGYTF TGTGCCAGCAGCGCCGGGGAGGGGTTAGACTATGGCTACACCTTC 15 TRBJ1-2 . . TRBV9
CASSDQGTNTGELFF TGTGCCAGCAGTGATCAGGGAACGAACACCGGGGAGCTGTTTTTT 15 TRBJ2-2 . . TRBV6-4
CASSSTGGWGNQPQHF TGTGCCAGCAGCTCTACAGGGGGATGGGGCAATCAGCCCCAGCATTTT 16 TRBJ1-5 . TRBD1 TRBV7-2